What follows are 3 T cell receptor beta chains derived from one specimen sequenced in a study of T-cell memory formation after mild COVID-19. TCRdb called the 5' RACE reads again in MiXCR, with one record for every CDR3 protein. The sample has 360,000 or so distinct CDR3 sequences, around 28% seen once. The sequenced sample consisted of PBMCs or a T cell subset sorted from them (not recorded which). These receptors came from an adult woman who had mild COVID-19 (a few samples of this study predate the infection). Cell type and time point are not known.

The chain couples TRBV7-8 to TRBJ2-1, with 11 bases that match TRBD2. This CDR3 region has 16 residues. V shed 1 base and J 1 base; nucleotides not matched to a gene: 0. CDR1 SGHVS and CDR2 FQNEAQ come from the germline V gene. Written as DNA, the CDR3 is TGTGCCAGCAGCTTAGTAGCGGGGGGGTCCTACAATGAGCAGTTCTTC. Amino acid sequence: CASSLVAGGSYNEQFF.

This clonotype was observed once. This sequence joins TRBV4-1 and TRBJ2-3, with D possibly matching TRBD2 (5 bases). The CDR3 is made up of 16 amino acids. Looked up from germline, CDR1 is MGHRA and CDR2 is YSYEKL. V lost 1 base and J lost 2, with 13 bases in between. Written as DNA, the CDR3 is TGCGCCAGCAGCCAAGGGTTGACCGGGAACACAGATACGCAGTATTTT. Translated: CASSQGLTGNTDTQYF.

This clonotype was observed a few times. The chain joins TRBV20-1 to TRBJ1-1, with TRBD1 identical over 7 bases. Germline V lookup: CDR1 DFQATT, CDR2 SNEGSKA (reference sequence). The V gene end was trimmed by 3 bases and the J gene end by 7 bases; junction bases not matched to a gene: 8. This CDR3 region has 13 residues. The CDR3 coding sequence is TGCAGTGCTAGCTTCAGGGGGAAGGGTGAAGCTTTCTTT. Translated: CSASFRGKGEAFF.